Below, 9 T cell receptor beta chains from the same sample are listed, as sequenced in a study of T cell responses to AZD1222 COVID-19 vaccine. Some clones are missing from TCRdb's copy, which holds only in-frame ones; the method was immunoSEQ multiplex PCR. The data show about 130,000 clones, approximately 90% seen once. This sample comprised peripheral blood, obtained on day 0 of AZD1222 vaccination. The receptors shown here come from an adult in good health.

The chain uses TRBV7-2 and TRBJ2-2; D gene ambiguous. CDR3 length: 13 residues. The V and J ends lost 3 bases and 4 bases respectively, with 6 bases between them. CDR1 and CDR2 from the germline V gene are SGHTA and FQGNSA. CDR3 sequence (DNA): TGTGCCAGCAGCTTCGAGCCCACCGGGGAGCTGTTTTTT. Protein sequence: CASSFEPTGELFF.

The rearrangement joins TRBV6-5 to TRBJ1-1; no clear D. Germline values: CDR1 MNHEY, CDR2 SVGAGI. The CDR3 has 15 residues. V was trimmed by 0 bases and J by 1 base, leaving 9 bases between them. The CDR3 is CASSYSGRWNTEAFF. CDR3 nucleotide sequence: TGTGCCAGCAGTTACTCTGGCAGGTGGAACACTGAAGCTTTCTTT.

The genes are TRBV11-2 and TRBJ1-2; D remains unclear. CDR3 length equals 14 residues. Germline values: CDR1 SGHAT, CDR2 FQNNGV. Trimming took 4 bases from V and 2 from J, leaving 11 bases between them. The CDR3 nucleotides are TGTGCCAGCAGCTCCGGGCCGTTCAACTATGGCTACACCTTC. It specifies CASSSGPFNYGYTF.

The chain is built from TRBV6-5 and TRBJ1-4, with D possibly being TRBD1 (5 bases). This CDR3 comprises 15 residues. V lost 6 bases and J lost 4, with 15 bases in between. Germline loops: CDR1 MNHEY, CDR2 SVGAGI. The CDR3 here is CASSKVKGRNEKLFF. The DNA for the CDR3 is TGTGCCAGCAGCAAAGTCAAGGGGCGTAATGAAAAACTGTTTTTT.

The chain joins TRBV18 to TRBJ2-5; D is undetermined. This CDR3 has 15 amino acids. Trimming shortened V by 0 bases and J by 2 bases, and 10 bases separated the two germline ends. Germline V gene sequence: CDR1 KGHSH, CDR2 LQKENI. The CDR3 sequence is CASSPPRQVQETQYF. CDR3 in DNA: TGTGCCAGCTCACCACCGCGACAAGTACAAGAGACCCAGTACTTC.

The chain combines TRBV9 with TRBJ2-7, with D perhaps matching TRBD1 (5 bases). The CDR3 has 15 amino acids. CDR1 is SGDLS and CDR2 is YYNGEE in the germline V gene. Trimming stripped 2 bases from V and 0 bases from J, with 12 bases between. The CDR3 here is CASSVGGQGSYEQYF. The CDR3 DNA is TGTGCCAGCAGCGTTGGTGGCCAGGGCTCCTACGAGCAGTACTTC.

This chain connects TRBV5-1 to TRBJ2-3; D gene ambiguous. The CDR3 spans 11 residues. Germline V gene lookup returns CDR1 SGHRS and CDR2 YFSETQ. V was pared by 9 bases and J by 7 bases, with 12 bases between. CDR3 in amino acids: CATSPINTQYF. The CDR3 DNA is TGCGCCACCTCACCGATCAATACGCAGTATTTT.

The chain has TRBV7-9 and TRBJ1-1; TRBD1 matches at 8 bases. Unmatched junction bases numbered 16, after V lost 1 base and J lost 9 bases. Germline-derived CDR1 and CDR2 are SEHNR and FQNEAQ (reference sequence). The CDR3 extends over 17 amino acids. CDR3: CASSLGSGAGGTYQAFF. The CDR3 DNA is TGTGCCAGCAGCTTAGGATCGGGGGCAGGGGGCACCTACCAAGCTTTCTTT.

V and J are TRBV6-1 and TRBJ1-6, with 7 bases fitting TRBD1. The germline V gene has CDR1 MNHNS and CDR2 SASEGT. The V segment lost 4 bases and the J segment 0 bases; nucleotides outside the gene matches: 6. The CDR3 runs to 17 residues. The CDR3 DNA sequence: TGTGCCAGCAGTGGGGACAGCGGAAGCTCCTATAATTCACCCCTCCACTTT. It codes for CASSGDSGSSYNSPLHF.